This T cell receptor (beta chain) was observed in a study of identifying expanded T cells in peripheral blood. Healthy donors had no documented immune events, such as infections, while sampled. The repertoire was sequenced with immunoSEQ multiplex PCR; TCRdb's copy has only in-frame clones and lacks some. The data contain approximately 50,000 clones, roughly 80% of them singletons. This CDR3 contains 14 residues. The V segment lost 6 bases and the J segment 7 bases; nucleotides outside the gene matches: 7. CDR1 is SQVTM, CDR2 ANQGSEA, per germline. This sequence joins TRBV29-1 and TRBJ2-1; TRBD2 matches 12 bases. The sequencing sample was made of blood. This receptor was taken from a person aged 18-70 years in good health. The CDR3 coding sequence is TGCAGCGTGGACCGACTAGCGGGAGAGAATGAGCAGTTCTTC. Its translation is CSVDRLAGENEQFF.